Below, 13 T cell receptor beta chains from the same sample are listed, as sequenced in a study of cytomegalovirus exposure and HLA in healthy donors. PCR involved 60 Vbeta and 13 Jbeta primers. Using immunoSEQ multiplex PCR, the repertoire was profiled, and TCRdb retains in-frame clones only, with some absent. The data hold approximately 220,000 clones, with 76% observed a single time. Sequenced material: PBMCs. Every receptor here comes from a man aged 18 to 35 in good health and CMV-seronegative.

This clone has only one observation. The chain recombines TRBV23-1 with TRBJ2-7, with TRBD2 identical over 10 bases. TRBV23-1 is an ORF for which the function is uncertain. J gave up 4 bases and V 4 bases, and 19 bases lay outside the gene matches. The CDR3 is 19 amino acids. The CDR3 nucleotides are TGCGCCAGCAGTCCCCGGGACACCCTCCGAGCGGGAGGGAGGTACGAGCAGTACTTC. This sequence encodes CASSPRDTLRAGGRYEQYF.

The rearrangement joins TRBV19 to TRBJ2-4, with D possibly matching TRBD2 (6 bases). CDR3 length equals 15 residues. CDR1 LNHDA and CDR2 SQIVND come from the germline V gene (reference sequence). V was trimmed by 6 bases and J by 1 base, leaving 13 bases between them. The CDR3, as DNA: TGTGCCAGTAGGAATGCAGGAGGGGCCAAAAACATTCAGTACTTC. Its translation is CASRNAGGAKNIQYF. Filled out from reference TRBV19 and TRBJ2-4, the complete variable domain reads DGGITQSPKYLFRKEGQNVTLSCEQNLNHDAMYWYRQDPGQGLRLIYYSQIVNDFQKGDIAEGYSVSREKKESFPLTVTSAQKNPTAFYLCASRNAGGAKNIQYFGAGTRLSVL.

The V call is TRBV2, the J call TRBJ1-1; D not certain. V dropped 5 bases and J dropped 0 bases, with 10 bases sitting between them. Per the germline V gene, CDR1 is SNHLY and CDR2 is FYNNEI. CDR3 length: 14 amino acids. The CDR3 loop is CASSRQVLNTEAFF. CDR3 DNA: TGTGCCAGCAGTCGACAAGTGTTGAACACTGAAGCTTTCTTT.

The chain employs TRBV5-6 and TRBJ2-3; a weak D match, TRBD2 (7 bases). In germline, CDR1 is SGHDT, CDR2 YYEEEE. The length of the CDR3 is 16 residues. Trimming took off 4 bases at V and 5 bases at J, with 20 bases between the two ends. The CDR3 region is CASSAPRGGGGDTQYF. The CDR3 coding sequence is TGTGCCAGCAGCGCGCCCCGTGGGGGGGGCGGAGATACGCAGTATTTT.

The genes are TRBV5-1 and TRBJ2-1; 10 bases are a match to TRBD2. The CDR3 consists of 15 residues. Germline V gives CDR1 SGHRS, CDR2 YFSETQ. With 1 base clipped from V and 10 bases from J, the junction kept 8 bases outside the gene matches. The CDR3 loop is CASSLSGGEWGEQFF. The DNA of the CDR3 is TGCGCCAGCAGCTTGAGCGGGGGGGAGTGGGGGGAGCAGTTCTTC.

This chain links TRBV4-1 with TRBJ2-7; D possibly corresponds to TRBD1 (5 bases). Germline CDR1 reads MGHRA; CDR2 reads YSYEKL. The germline V and J ends were trimmed by 4 bases and 3 bases, with 10 bases remaining between them. The CDR3 runs 13 residues. The CDR3 spells CASSLGQNYEQYF. CDR3 sequence (DNA): TGCGCCAGCAGCCTCGGACAAAACTACGAGCAGTACTTC.

The chain joins TRBV7-2 to TRBJ2-2, with TRBD2 as a possible D gene (6 bases). Germline CDR1 is SGHTA and CDR2 is FQGNSA. The CDR3 has 16 residues. V lost 3 bases to trimming and J lost 0 bases, with 11 bases between them. The CDR3 region is CASSFAGTSNTGELFF. In DNA, the CDR3 is TGTGCCAGCAGCTTCGCCGGGACTTCGAACACCGGGGAGCTGTTTTTT.

V is TRBV11-3 and J is TRBJ2-1, with 10 bases identical to TRBD2. The junction had 8 bases not matched to a gene; V was cut back by 5 bases and J by 1 base. In germline, CDR1 is SGHNT, CDR2 YENEEA. The CDR3 is made up of 17 amino acids. The CDR3 is CASSPNRTSGSYNEQFF. The CDR3, as DNA: TGTGCCAGCAGCCCGAACCGGACTAGCGGTTCCTACAATGAGCAGTTCTTC.

The rearrangement uses TRBV19 and TRBJ1-5; D possibly corresponds to TRBD1 (5 bases). V was shortened by 7 bases and J by 0 bases, with 13 bases between the two germline ends. The CDR3 consists of 15 residues. Germline CDR1 and CDR2: LNHDA and SQIVND (reference sequence). CDR3 bases: TGTGCCAGTAACATACAGGATTATAGCAATCAGCCCCAGCATTTT. Protein product: CASNIQDYSNQPQHF.

This chain uses TRBV28 with TRBJ2-1; 7 bases match TRBD1. V shed 5 bases, J shed 4 bases, and the junction held 8 bases outside the gene matches. The germline V gene has CDR1 MDHEN and CDR2 SYDVKM. CDR3 size: 15 residues. CDR3 nucleotides: TGTGCCAGCAGTGACCCCCGGGACAGTTACAATGAGCAGTTCTTC. Protein product: CASSDPRDSYNEQFF.

This clone has only one observation. This chain uses TRBV30 with TRBJ2-5; 7 bases match TRBD2. The DNA end favors TRBJ2-7, so the J call may be wrong. The CDR3 consists of 15 residues. Germline V lookup: CDR1 GTSNPN, CDR2 SVGIG (reference sequence). Here the CDR3 reads CAWSETSEFSYEQYF. The CDR3 DNA reads as TGTGCCTGGAGTGAAACTAGCGAGTTCTCCTACGAGCAGTACTTC.

DNA for the CDR3: TGTGCCAGCACCTTTAGAAGGGACTCCTTCTACGAGCAGTACTTC. This gives the protein CASTFRRDSFYEQYF. The V gene is TRBV6-1, the J gene TRBJ2-7; a weak D match, TRBD2 (6 bases). Germline-derived CDR1 and CDR2 are MNHNS and SASEGT. V lost 7 bases, J lost 3 bases, and 19 bases lay in between. This CDR3 is 15 amino acids long.

The chain couples TRBV7-9 to TRBJ1-5, with a tentative D call TRBD1 (6 bases). The CDR3 runs to 14 residues. The ends were cut back, 5 bases at V and 4 bases at J, with 12 bases in the middle. Germline V gene lookup returns CDR1 SEHNR and CDR2 FQNEAQ (reference sequence). CDR3 protein: CASSQGTLNQPQHF. DNA for the CDR3: TGTGCCAGCAGCCAAGGGACACTAAATCAGCCCCAGCATTTT. Supplemented by reference TRBV7-9 and TRBJ1-5, the full variable domain reads DTGVSQNPRHKITKRGQNVTFRCDPISEHNRLYWYRQTLGQGPEFLTYFQNEAQLEKSRLLSDRFSAERPKGSFSTLEIQRTEQGDSAMYLCASSQGTLNQPQHFGDGTRLSIL.